Each of the 12 T cell receptor beta chains below was sequenced from the same sample in a study of shared clonotypes between healthy human individuals. The table came from immunoSEQ multiplex PCR; TCRdb's copy has only in-frame clones and leaves some out. The table records a few million clones, approximately 94% of them present only once. Material: naive CD4+ T cells sorted from blood. Subset of the sample: CD45RA+ positively selected. These receptors were collected from a man aged 18 to 30 in good health.

This clone was seen a single time. As DNA, the CDR3 is TGTGCCAGCAGCGTAGTCAGGAGCAGTCAAGAGACCCAGTACTTC. As protein: CASSVVRSSQETQYF. The chain joins TRBV9 to TRBJ2-5; no clear D. The CDR3 consists of 15 residues. Trimming cost V 0 bases and J 2 bases, with 11 bases left between them. CDR1 is SGDLS, CDR2 YYNGEE, per germline.

V is TRBV7-3 and J is TRBJ2-7; weak D call: TRBD2 (7 bases). In germline, CDR1 is SGHTA, CDR2 FQGTGA. V gave up 4 bases and J gave up 6 bases, with 13 bases separating them. This CDR3 has 13 amino acids. The CDR3 protein is CASSWMGGGEQYF. CDR3 nucleotides: TGTGCCAGCAGCTGGATGGGAGGGGGCGAGCAGTACTTC.

The genes are TRBV7-2 and TRBJ2-3, with D perhaps being TRBD1 or TRBD2 (6 bases each). V was pared by 8 bases and J by 2 bases, with 11 bases between. The CDR3 is made up of 13 amino acids. The germline CDR1 and CDR2 sequences are SGHTA and FQGNSA. The CDR3 bases are TGTGCCAGCGGGGGCGGGAACACAGATACGCAGTATTTT. It yields the protein CASGGGNTDTQYF. The whole variable domain, filled in from reference TRBV7-2 and TRBJ2-3, reads GAGVSQSPSNKVTEKGKDVELRCDPISGHTALYWYRQSLGQGLEFLIYFQGNSAPDKSGLPSDRFSAERTGGSVSTLTIQRTQQEDSAVYLCASGGGNTDTQYFGPGTRLTVL.

This clone appeared a single time. This chain uses TRBV30 with TRBJ2-5; 10 positions match TRBD2. There are 17 residues in the CDR3. V lost 0 bases to trimming and J lost 5 bases; unmatched junction nucleotides: 12. Germline V gives CDR1 GTSNPN, CDR2 SVGIG (reference sequence). For the CDR3, the DNA is TGTGCCTGGAGTGTATCAAGGACTAGCGGAGGGGGGGAGACCCAGTACTTC. This codes for CAWSVSRTSGGGETQYF.

The J gene is TRBJ2-7, the V gene TRBV10-3; possible D gene TRBD1, 6 bases. V lost 6 bases and J lost 6, with 15 bases in between. The CDR3 loop spans 13 amino acids. Germline loops: CDR1 ENHRY, CDR2 SYGVKD. The CDR3 spells CAIRPGQGLEQYF. In DNA form, the CDR3 reads TGTGCCATCAGGCCGGGACAAGGGCTCGAGCAGTACTTC.

The chain recombines TRBV19 with TRBJ2-7, with TRBD1 matching over 9 bases. There are 14 residues in the CDR3. Trimming took 7 bases from V and 0 from J; bases not matched to a gene: 4. Germline CDR1 is LNHDA and CDR2 is SQIVND (reference sequence). The CDR3 here is CASTPTGGSYEQYF. The CDR3 nucleotides read TGTGCCAGTACCCCGACAGGGGGCTCCTACGAGCAGTACTTC.

The sample holds one count of this clone. The chain uses TRBV7-8 and TRBJ2-5; TRBD2 matches at 9 bases. With 3 bases clipped from V and 7 bases from J, the junction kept 6 bases outside the gene matches. This CDR3 is built from 14 residues. The germline V gene has CDR1 SGHVS and CDR2 FQNEAQ. CDR3 region: CASSLSGREGTQYF. The DNA for the CDR3 is TGTGCCAGCAGCTTGTCGGGGCGGGAGGGGACCCAGTACTTC.

As for this clone: The sample holds other DNA sequences that translate to the same CDR3. This chain connects TRBV6-5 to TRBJ1-1; D call uncertain. In germline, CDR1 is MNHEY, CDR2 SVGAGI. The V end was cut by 5 bases, the J end by 1 base, with 8 bases between. The CDR3 sequence is 13 residues long. The CDR3 DNA reads TGTGCCAGCAGTCGAAACAAGAACACTGAAGCTTTCTTT. This translates into CASSRNKNTEAFF.

The sample holds a few counts of this clone. This same CDR3 is encoded by further DNA sequences in the sample. The V and J genes are TRBV6-5 and TRBJ1-5; no clear D gene. Trimming took 5 bases from V and 5 from J, leaving 10 bases between them. Germline lookup yields CDR1 MNHEY and CDR2 SVGAGI. This CDR3 spans 13 amino acids. The CDR3 nucleotides read TGTGCCAGCAGTCCAGGTGGTTATCAGCCCCAGCATTTT. Translated, it gives CASSPGGYQPQHF.

This clone was recorded only once. At the DNA level, this CDR3 is encoded by other sequences in the same sample as well. The CDR3 nucleotides are TGTGCCAGCAGCTTGCAAGGTTTTAACTATGGCTACACCTTC. It specifies CASSLQGFNYGYTF. The chain combines TRBV5-6 with TRBJ1-2; D gene ambiguous. Germline values: CDR1 SGHDT, CDR2 YYEEEE. This CDR3 contains 14 residues. Deletions cut 1 base from V and 1 base from J, with 8 bases between.

CDR3 residues: CASSEYDSYNEQFF. The CDR3 nucleotides read TGTGCCAGCAGTGAATATGACAGCTACAATGAGCAGTTCTTC. The chain carries TRBV25-1 and TRBJ2-1; possible D gene TRBD1, 5 bases. CDR3 length equals 14 residues. CDR1 and CDR2 from the germline V gene are MGHDK and SYGVNS. Trimming shortened V by 0 bases and J by 3 bases, and 6 bases separated the two germline ends.

The chain is built from TRBV28 and TRBJ2-7; D remains unclear. Germline CDR1 MDHEN, CDR2 SYDVKM. The CDR3 length is 13 residues. The V end lost 7 bases, the J end lost 2 bases, and 12 bases lay between the germline ends. The CDR3 reads CASTLTTPYEQYF. The DNA for the CDR3 is TGTGCCAGCACCCTGACGACACCCTACGAGCAGTACTTC. Full variable domain (rest looked up from reference TRBV28 and TRBJ2-7): DVKVTQSSRYLVKRTGEKVFLECVQDMDHENMFWYRQDPGLGLRLIYFSYDVKMKEKGDIPEGYSVSREKKERFSLILESASTNQTSMYLCASTLTTPYEQYFGPGTRLTVT.